These 22 T cell receptor beta chains originate from one sample sequenced in a study of cytomegalovirus exposure and HLA in healthy donors. PCR employed 60 Vbeta and 13 Jbeta primers. Profiled with immunoSEQ multiplex PCR; TCRdb holds only in-frame clones, not every one. The sample has approximately 190,000 clones; roughly 80% are singletons. Sequencing was performed on PBMCs. These receptors all come from a woman under 40 in good health and CMV-seropositive.

The rearrangement links TRBV2 to TRBJ1-5; TRBD1 aligns across 8 bases. CDR1 and CDR2 from the germline V gene are SNHLY and FYNNEI. V was clipped by 6 bases and J by 2 bases; unmatched bases: 3. The CDR3 contains 14 residues. The CDR3 loop reads CASSAGQGNQPQHF. CDR3 in DNA: TGTGCCAGCAGCGCGGGACAGGGCAATCAGCCCCAGCATTTT.

The rearrangement links TRBV20-1 to TRBJ2-5; 7 nucleotides align to TRBD2. Unmatched junction bases numbered 3, after V lost 7 bases and J lost 4 bases. The germline V gene encodes CDR1 DFQATT and CDR2 SNEGSKA (reference sequence). This CDR3 region has 11 residues. The CDR3 loop reads CSVSGGETQYF. As DNA, the CDR3 is TGCAGTGTGTCGGGGGGAGAGACCCAGTACTTC.

The chain joins TRBV5-4 to TRBJ1-4; a weak D match, TRBD1 (6 bases). V shed 0 bases and J shed 4 bases, with 7 bases lying between them. The CDR3 spans 14 residues. Germline V lookup: CDR1 SGHNT, CDR2 YYREEE (reference sequence). The CDR3 DNA follows: TGTGCCAGCAGCTTGGGACAGGATAATGAAAAACTGTTTTTT. The encoded protein is CASSLGQDNEKLFF.

This sequence joins TRBV10-3 and TRBJ2-2; TRBD1 might be the D (6 bases). The germline V gene has CDR1 ENHRY and CDR2 SYGVKD. Trimming took off 0 bases at V and 2 bases at J, with 16 bases between the two ends. The CDR3 loop spans 18 amino acids. The CDR3 bases are TGTGCCATCAGTGAGTCGCGAGGACAGCCCTCTAACACCGGGGAGCTGTTTTTT. Its protein is CAISESRGQPSNTGELFF.

This clone was recorded a few times. Here the CDR3 DNA reads TGTGCCAGCAGCCCCTGGACTAGCGGGGTTAATGAGCAGTTCTTC. As protein: CASSPWTSGVNEQFF. V is TRBV7-9 and J is TRBJ2-1, with TRBD2 matching 12 bases. Trimming took 5 bases from V and 7 from J; bases not matched to a gene: 6. The CDR3 runs to 15 residues. CDR1 is SEHNR and CDR2 is FQNEAQ in the germline V gene (reference sequence).

The rearrangement links TRBV7-2 to TRBJ2-7, with TRBD2 matching over 14 bases. CDR1 is SGHTA and CDR2 is FQGNSA in the germline V gene. After removal of 2 bases from V and 1 base from J, the junction contained 7 bases not matched to a gene. The CDR3 extends over 18 amino acids. The CDR3 protein is CASSLRTGLAGESYEQYF. DNA of the CDR3: TGTGCCAGCAGCTTACGTACGGGACTAGCGGGAGAGTCCTACGAGCAGTACTTC.

In DNA, the CDR3 is TGTGCCAGCAGTTCCGGACTAGCGGGGGGTTGGTGGGGCACAGATACGCAGTATTTT. Amino acids: CASSSGLAGGWWGTDTQYF. The V and J genes are TRBV27 and TRBJ2-3; 14 bases are a match to TRBD2. V lost 4 bases, J lost 1 base, and 10 bases stayed unmatched. CDR3 size: 19 residues. The germline V gene encodes CDR1 MNHEY and CDR2 SMNVEV (reference sequence).

The chain uses TRBV7-6 and TRBJ1-5, with D unresolved. The germline V and J ends were trimmed by 6 bases and 0 bases, with 9 bases remaining between them. From germline, CDR1 is SGHVS and CDR2 FNYEAQ. The CDR3 extends over 14 amino acids. DNA of the CDR3: TGTGCCAGCAGTCCCGGTTATAGCAATCAGCCCCAGCATTTT. It is translated as CASSPGYSNQPQHF.

This clone turned up a few times. The V call is TRBV4-2, the J call TRBJ1-4, with D unresolved. Trimming shortened V by 0 bases and J by 7 bases, and 6 bases separated the two germline ends. In germline, CDR1 is LGHNA, CDR2 YNFKEQ. The CDR3 extends over 13 amino acids. CDR3 amino acids: CASSQDRSEKLFF. CDR3 bases: TGTGCCAGCAGCCAAGATCGGAGTGAAAAACTGTTTTTT.

This clone came up a few times. This rearrangement joins TRBV5-1 to TRBJ2-1; D perhaps matches TRBD1 (5 bases). Germline-derived CDR1 and CDR2 are SGHRS and YFSETQ. The CDR3 totals 15 residues. V gave up 4 bases and J gave up 3 bases, with 14 bases separating them. This CDR3 reads CASSQGRRVYNEQFF. Here the CDR3 DNA reads TGCGCCAGCAGCCAGGGTCGACGGGTCTACAATGAGCAGTTCTTC.

The chain joins TRBV5-6 to TRBJ1-1; 9 bases agree with TRBD1. Germline lookup yields CDR1 SGHDT and CDR2 YYEEEE. This CDR3 comprises 15 residues. With V trimmed by 6 bases and J by 6 bases, 12 bases remained unmatched. CDR3 nucleotide sequence: TGTGCCAGCACCGCTAGTGACAGGGGGTGGTCTGAAGCTTTCTTT. This encodes CASTASDRGWSEAFF.

The chain carries TRBV7-2 and TRBJ2-3, with D possibly being TRBD1 (5 bases). CDR3 length equals 13 residues. The germline V gene encodes CDR1 SGHTA and CDR2 FQGNSA. V dropped 5 bases and J dropped 3 bases, with 9 bases sitting between them. CDR3 DNA: TGTGCCAGCAGCCAGCAGGGTACAGATACGCAGTATTTT. Amino acid sequence: CASSQQGTDTQYF.

The chain has TRBV5-1 and TRBJ2-2, with D perhaps matching TRBD1 (5 bases). V gave up 0 bases and J gave up 6 bases, with 6 bases separating them. Germline-derived CDR1 and CDR2 are SGHRS and YFSETQ. CDR3 length: 13 amino acids. The CDR3 nucleotides read TGCGCCAGCAGCTTGGAAGGGGCCGGGGAGCTGTTTTTT. Translating gives CASSLEGAGELFF. Based on the CDR3 plus reference TRBV5-1 and TRBJ2-2, the full variable domain is KAGVTQTPRYLIKTRGQQVTLSCSPISGHRSVSWYQQTPGQGLQFLFEYFSETQRNKGNFPGRFSGRQFSNSRSEMNVSTLELGDSALYLCASSLEGAGELFFGEGSRLTVL.

In its sample, this clone was seen once. CDR3 coding DNA: TGTGCCAGCTCACCATTGACGGGACTAACTAGCACAGATACGCAGTATTTT. It yields the protein CASSPLTGLTSTDTQYF. The rearrangement joins TRBV18 to TRBJ2-3; 7 bases align to TRBD2. J gave up 0 bases and V 2 bases, and 8 bases lay outside the gene matches. Germline lookup yields CDR1 KGHSH and CDR2 LQKENI. The CDR3 totals 17 residues.

The chain is built from TRBV19 and TRBJ1-4, with D perhaps TRBD1 (6 bases). Trimming cost V 5 bases and J 0 bases, with 13 bases left between them. Looked up from germline, CDR1 is LNHDA and CDR2 is SQIVND (reference sequence). This CDR3 spans 16 amino acids. The CDR3 nucleotides read TGTGCCAGTAGTCCAGGGGCCAAGACAACTAATGAAAAACTGTTTTTT. This sequence encodes CASSPGAKTTNEKLFF.

This chain joins TRBV18 and TRBJ2-3; D perhaps matches TRBD2 (5 bases). Trimming cost V 2 bases and J 4 bases, with 7 bases left between them. The CDR3 has 13 amino acids. Germline CDR1 and CDR2: KGHSH and LQKENI. CDR3 sequence (DNA): TGTGCCAGCTCACCAACGAGGGCAGATACGCAGTATTTT. Its protein product is CASSPTRADTQYF.

For the CDR3, the DNA is TGCGCCAGCAGCGACTCTTCTAGAGACACCGGGGAGCTGTTTTTT. Amino acids: CASSDSSRDTGELFF. This chain joins TRBV4-1 and TRBJ2-2; D not certain. The ends were cut back, 5 bases at V and 3 bases at J, with 13 bases in the middle. CDR3 length equals 15 residues. Germline V lookup: CDR1 MGHRA, CDR2 YSYEKL.

The V gene is TRBV4-2, the J gene TRBJ2-1, with TRBD2 as a possible D gene (6 bases). V was pared by 4 bases and J by 6 bases, with 22 bases between. CDR3 size: 17 residues. Germline V CDR1 and CDR2: LGHNA, YNFKEQ. CDR3 sequence (DNA): TGTGCCAGCAGCCCCTGGGGGACCGGAACTAGCTTCAATGAGCAGTTCTTC. Its translation: CASSPWGTGTSFNEQFF.

The J gene is TRBJ1-1, the V gene TRBV5-4, with a weak D call TRBD1 (6 bases). V lost 0 bases and J 0 bases, leaving 6 bases between the germline ends. From germline, CDR1 is SGHNT and CDR2 YYREEE (reference sequence). There are 14 residues in the CDR3. Here the CDR3 reads CASSLEGVNTEAFF. Written as DNA, the CDR3 is TGTGCCAGCAGCTTGGAGGGGGTGAACACTGAAGCTTTCTTT.

The chain joins TRBV2 to TRBJ1-5, with D possibly being TRBD1 (5 bases). Germline assignment: CDR1 SNHLY and CDR2 FYNNEI. Trimming took off 8 bases at V and 2 bases at J, with 13 bases between the two ends. The CDR3 extends over 14 amino acids. The CDR3 sequence is CASGPGWGNQPQHF. CDR3 nucleotide sequence: TGTGCCAGCGGGCCAGGGTGGGGCAATCAGCCCCAGCATTTT.

The chain links TRBV27 to TRBJ1-2, with D possibly matching TRBD1 (6 bases). V was shortened by 6 bases and J by 2 bases, with 10 bases between the two germline ends. Germline CDR1 reads MNHEY; CDR2 reads SMNVEV (reference sequence). The CDR3 covers 13 residues. CDR3: CASRKTGNYGYTF. CDR3 nucleotide sequence: TGTGCCAGCAGAAAGACAGGAAACTATGGCTACACCTTC.

J is TRBJ1-2 and V is TRBV18; a weak D match, TRBD1 (5 bases). Germline V lookup: CDR1 KGHSH, CDR2 LQKENI. The CDR3 is made up of 13 amino acids. V gave up 3 bases and J gave up 7 bases, with 12 bases separating them. The CDR3 sequence is CASSPSGHRGYTF. The CDR3, as DNA: TGTGCCAGCTCACCTAGCGGACACCGTGGCTACACCTTC.